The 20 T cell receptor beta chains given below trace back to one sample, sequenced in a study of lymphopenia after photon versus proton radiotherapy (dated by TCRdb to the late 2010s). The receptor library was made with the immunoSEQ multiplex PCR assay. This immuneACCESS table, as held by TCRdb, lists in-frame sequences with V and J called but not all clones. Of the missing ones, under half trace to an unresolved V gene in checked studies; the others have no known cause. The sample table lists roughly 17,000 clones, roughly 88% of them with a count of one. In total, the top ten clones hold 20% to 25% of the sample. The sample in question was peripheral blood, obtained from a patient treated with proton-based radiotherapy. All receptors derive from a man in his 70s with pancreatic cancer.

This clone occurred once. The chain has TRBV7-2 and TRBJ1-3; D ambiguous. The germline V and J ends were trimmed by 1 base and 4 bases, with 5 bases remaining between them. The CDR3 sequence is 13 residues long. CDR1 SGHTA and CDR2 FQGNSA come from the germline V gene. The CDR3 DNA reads TGTGCCAGCAGCTTAGGGACGGGAAACACCATATATTTT. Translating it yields CASSLGTGNTIYF.

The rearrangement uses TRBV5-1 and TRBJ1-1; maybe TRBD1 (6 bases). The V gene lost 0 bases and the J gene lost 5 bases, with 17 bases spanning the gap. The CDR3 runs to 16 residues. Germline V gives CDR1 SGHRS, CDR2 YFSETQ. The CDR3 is CASSLDLEQGRTEAFF. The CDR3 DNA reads TGCGCCAGCAGCTTGGACTTAGAGCAGGGGAGGACTGAAGCTTTCTTT.

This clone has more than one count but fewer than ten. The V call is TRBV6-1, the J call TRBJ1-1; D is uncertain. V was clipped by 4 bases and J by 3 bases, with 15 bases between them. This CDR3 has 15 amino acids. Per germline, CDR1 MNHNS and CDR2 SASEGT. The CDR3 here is CASSAGFSRDTEAFF. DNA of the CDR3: TGTGCCAGCAGTGCCGGCTTCTCTAGAGACACTGAAGCTTTCTTT.

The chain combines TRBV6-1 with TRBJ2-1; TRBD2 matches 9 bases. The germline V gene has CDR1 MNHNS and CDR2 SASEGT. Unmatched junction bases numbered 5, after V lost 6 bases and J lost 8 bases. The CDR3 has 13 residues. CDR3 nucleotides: TGTGCCAGCAGGGCTAGCGGGAAGGATGAGCAGTTCTTC. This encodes CASRASGKDEQFF.

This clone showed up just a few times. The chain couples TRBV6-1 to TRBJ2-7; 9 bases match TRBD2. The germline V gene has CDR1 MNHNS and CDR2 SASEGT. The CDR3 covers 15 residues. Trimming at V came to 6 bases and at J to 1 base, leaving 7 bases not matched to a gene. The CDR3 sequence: CASSDSGSESYEQYF. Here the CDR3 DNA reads TGTGCCAGCAGCGATAGCGGGAGCGAGTCCTACGAGCAGTACTTC.

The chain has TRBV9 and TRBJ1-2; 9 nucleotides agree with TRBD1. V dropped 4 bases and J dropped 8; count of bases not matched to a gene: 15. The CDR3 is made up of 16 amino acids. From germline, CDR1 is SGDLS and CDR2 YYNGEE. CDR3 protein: CASSPNPTGGLGGYTF. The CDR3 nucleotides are TGTGCCAGCAGCCCCAACCCGACAGGGGGATTAGGGGGCTACACCTTC.

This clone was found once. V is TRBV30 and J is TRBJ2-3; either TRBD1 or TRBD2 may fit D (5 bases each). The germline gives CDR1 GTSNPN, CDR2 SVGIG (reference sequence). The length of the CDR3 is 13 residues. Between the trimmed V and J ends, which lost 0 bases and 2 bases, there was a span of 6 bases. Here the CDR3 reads CAWSVGTTDTQYF. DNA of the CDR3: TGTGCCTGGAGTGTGGGGACCACAGATACGCAGTATTTT. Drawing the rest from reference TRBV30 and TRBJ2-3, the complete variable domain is SQTIHQWPATLVQPVGSPLSLECTVEGTSNPNLYWYRQAAGRGLQLLFYSVGIGQISSEVPQNLSASRPQDRQFILSSKKLLLSDSGFYLCAWSVGTTDTQYFGPGTRLTVL.

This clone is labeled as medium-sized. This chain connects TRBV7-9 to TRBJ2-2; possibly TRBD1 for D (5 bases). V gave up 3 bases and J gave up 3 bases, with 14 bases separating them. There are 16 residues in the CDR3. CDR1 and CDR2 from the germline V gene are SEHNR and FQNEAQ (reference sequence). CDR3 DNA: TGTGCCAGCAGCTTCGGTTCAGGGTTTTACACCGGGGAGCTGTTTTTT. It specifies CASSFGSGFYTGELFF. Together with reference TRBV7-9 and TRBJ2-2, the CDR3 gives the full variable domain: DTGVSQNPRHKITKRGQNVTFRCDPISEHNRLYWYRQTLGQGPEFLTYFQNEAQLEKSRLLSDRFSAERPKGSFSTLEIQRTEQGDSAMYLCASSFGSGFYTGELFFGEGSRLTVL.

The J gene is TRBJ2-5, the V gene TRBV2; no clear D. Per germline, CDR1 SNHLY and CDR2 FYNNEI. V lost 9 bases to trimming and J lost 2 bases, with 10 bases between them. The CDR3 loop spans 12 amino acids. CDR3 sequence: CASYREQETQYF. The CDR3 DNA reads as TGTGCCAGTTACAGAGAACAAGAGACCCAGTACTTC.

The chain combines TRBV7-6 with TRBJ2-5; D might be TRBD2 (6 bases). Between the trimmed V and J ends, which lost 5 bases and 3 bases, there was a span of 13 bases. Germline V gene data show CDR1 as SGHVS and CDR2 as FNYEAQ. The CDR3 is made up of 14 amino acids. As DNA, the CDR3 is TGTGCCAGCAGCGCCCGACTAGGGGAAGAGACCCAGTACTTC. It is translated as CASSARLGEETQYF.

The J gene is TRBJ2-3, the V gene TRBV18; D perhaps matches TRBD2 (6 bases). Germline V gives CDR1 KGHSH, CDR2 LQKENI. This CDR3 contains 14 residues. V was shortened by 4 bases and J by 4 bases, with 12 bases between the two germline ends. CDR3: CASSLGRESDTQYF. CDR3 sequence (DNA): TGTGCCAGCTCACTCGGACGGGAGTCAGATACGCAGTATTTT.

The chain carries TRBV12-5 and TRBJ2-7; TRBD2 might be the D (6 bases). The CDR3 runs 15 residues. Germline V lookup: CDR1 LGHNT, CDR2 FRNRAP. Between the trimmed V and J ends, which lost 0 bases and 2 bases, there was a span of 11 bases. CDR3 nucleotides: TGTGCTAGTGGTTTGGTACTCGGGAGACCCTACGAGCAGTACTTC. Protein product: CASGLVLGRPYEQYF. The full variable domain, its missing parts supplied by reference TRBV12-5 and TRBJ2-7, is DARVTQTPRHKVTEMGQEVTMRCQPILGHNTVFWYRQTMMQGLELLAYFRNRAPLDDSGMPKDRFSAEMPDATLATLKIQPSEPRDSAVYFCASGLVLGRPYEQYFGPGTRLTVT.

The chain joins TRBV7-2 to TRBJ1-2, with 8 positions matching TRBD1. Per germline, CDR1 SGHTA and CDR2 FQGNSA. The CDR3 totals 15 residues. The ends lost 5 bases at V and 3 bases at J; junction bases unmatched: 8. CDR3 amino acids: CASSPAVGQDYGYTF. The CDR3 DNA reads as TGTGCCAGCAGCCCCGCCGTGGGACAGGACTATGGCTACACCTTC.

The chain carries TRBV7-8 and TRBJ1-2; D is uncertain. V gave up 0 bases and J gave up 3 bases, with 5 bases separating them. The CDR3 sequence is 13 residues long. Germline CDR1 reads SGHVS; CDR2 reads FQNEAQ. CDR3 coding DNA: TGTGCCAGCAGCTTAGCCGGCGACTATGGCTACACCTTC. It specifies CASSLAGDYGYTF.

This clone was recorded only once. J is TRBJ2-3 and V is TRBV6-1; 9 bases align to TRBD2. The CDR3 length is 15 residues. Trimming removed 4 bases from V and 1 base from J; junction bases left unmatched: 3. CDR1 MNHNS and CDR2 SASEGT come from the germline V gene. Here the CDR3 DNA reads TGTGCCAGCAGTGCGGTAGCGGGAGGCACAGATACGCAGTATTTT. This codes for CASSAVAGGTDTQYF.

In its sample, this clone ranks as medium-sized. The CDR3 is CASSTWESPLHF. In DNA form, the CDR3 reads TGTGCCAGCAGTACCTGGGAGTCACCCCTCCACTTT. The V call is TRBV6-6, the J call TRBJ1-6; no clear D gene. This CDR3 is built from 12 residues. Germline V gives CDR1 MNHNY, CDR2 SVGAGI (reference sequence). Between the trimmed V and J ends, which lost 5 bases and 10 bases, there was a span of 9 bases.

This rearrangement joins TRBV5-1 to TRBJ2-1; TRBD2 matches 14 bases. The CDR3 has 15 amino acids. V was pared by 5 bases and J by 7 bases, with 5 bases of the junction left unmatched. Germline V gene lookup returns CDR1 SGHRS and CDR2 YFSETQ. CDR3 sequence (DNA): TGCGCCAGCAGACCCGGACTAGCGGGAGGTAATGAGCAGTTCTTC. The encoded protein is CASRPGLAGGNEQFF.

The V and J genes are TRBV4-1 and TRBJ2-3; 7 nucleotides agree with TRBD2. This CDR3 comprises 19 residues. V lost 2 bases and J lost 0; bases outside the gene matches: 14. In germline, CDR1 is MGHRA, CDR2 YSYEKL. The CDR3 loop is CASSQTMWGGSHSTDTQYF. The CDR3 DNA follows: TGCGCCAGCAGCCAAACAATGTGGGGCGGGAGTCATAGCACAGATACGCAGTATTTT.

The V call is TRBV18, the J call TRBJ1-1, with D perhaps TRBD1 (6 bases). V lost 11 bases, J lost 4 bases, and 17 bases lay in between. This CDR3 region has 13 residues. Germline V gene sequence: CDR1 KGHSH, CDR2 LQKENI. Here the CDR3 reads CAGAQGSGTEAFF. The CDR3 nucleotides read TGTGCCGGGGCACAGGGTTCGGGCACTGAAGCTTTCTTT.

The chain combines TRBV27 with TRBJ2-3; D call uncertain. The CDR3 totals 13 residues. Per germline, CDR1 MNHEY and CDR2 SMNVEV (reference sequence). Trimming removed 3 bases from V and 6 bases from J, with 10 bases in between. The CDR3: CASSFSHRDTQYF. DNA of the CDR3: TGTGCCAGCAGTTTCTCTCACCGGGATACGCAGTATTTT.